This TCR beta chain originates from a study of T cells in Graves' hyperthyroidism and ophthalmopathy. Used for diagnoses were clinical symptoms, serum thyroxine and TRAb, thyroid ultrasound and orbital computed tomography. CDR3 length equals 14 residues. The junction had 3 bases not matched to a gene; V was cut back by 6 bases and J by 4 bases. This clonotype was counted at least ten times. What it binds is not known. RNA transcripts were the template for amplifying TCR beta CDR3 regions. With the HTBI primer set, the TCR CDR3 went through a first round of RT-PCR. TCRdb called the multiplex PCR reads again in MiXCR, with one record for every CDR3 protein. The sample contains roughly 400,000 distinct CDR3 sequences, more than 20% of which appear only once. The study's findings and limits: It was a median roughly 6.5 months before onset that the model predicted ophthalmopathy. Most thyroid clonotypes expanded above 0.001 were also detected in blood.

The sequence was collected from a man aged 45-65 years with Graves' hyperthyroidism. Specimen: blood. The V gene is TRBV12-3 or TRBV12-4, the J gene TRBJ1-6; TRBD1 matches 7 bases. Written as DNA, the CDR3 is TGTGCCAGCAGGACACAGGGGTATAATTCACCCCTCCACTTT. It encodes CASRTQGYNSPLHF.